A single sample is the source of the 2 T cell receptor beta chains below, sequenced in a study of T cells in localized non-small cell lung cancer. The table came from immunoSEQ multiplex PCR; TCRdb's copy has only in-frame clones and leaves some out. This table has 2,100 or so clones, about 40% appearing once. The source was lung tumor tissue, collected before any cancer treatment. These receptors were collected from a male donor at least 60 years old with stage II squamous cell lung carcinoma.

V and J are TRBV28 and TRBJ2-1, with TRBD2 matching over 15 bases. With V trimmed by 11 bases and J by 0 bases, 14 bases remained unmatched. Germline values: CDR1 MDHEN, CDR2 SYDVKM. CDR3 size: 19 residues. CDR3 loop: CASHETWTSGRASYNEQFF. CDR3 in DNA: TGTGCCTCCCACGAAACGTGGACTAGCGGGAGGGCCTCCTACAATGAGCAGTTCTTC.

The chain uses TRBV6-8 and TRBJ1-3; tentatively, D is TRBD1 (6 bases). The germline gives CDR1 MNHGY, CDR2 SAAAGT. The germline V and J ends were trimmed by 10 bases and 1 base, with 14 bases remaining between them. The CDR3 extends over 14 amino acids. The CDR3 loop reads CAITRTESGNTIYF. CDR3 sequence (DNA): TGTGCCATCACCCGGACAGAGTCTGGAAACACCATATATTTT.